These T cell receptor beta chains were read from a single sample in a study of blood T cell repertoires in COVID-19. Some clones are missing from TCRdb's copy, which holds only in-frame ones; the method was immunoSEQ multiplex PCR. The data show 85,000 to 130,000 clones, approximately 87% seen once. Sample: peripheral blood. The source is a man aged 45-60 years with acute or convalescent COVID-19. CDR3s include the opening cysteine and the closing phenylalanine or tryptophan. The D gene is left open where the match is weak. Clone sizes are given selectively: once, few, many, or a class where the clone is expanded.

>TRBV6-5|TRBD1|TRBJ1-2|.
CASRAWTGNYGYTF
TGTGCCAGCAGGGCCTGGACAGGAAACTATGGCTACACCTTC
>TRBV6-5|TRBD1|TRBJ1-2|.
CASSKTGGGGYTF
TGTGCCAGCAGCAAAACAGGGGGCGGTGGCTACACCTTC
>TRBV4-1|TRBD1|TRBJ1-4|.
CASSQEPRLRQGAWRNEKLFF
TGCGCCAGCAGCCAAGAACCCCGGCTGAGACAGGGAGCATGGCGCAATGAAAAACTGTTTTTT
>TRBV4-1|TRBD2|TRBJ2-1|once
CASSQTGTSGGNEQFF
TGCGCCAGCAGCCAGACCGGGACTAGCGGAGGAAATGAGCAGTTCTTC
>TRBV2|.|TRBJ2-7|.
CASSGHLGLQQYF
TGTGCCAGCAGTGGGCACTTAGGACTCCAGCAGTACTTC
>TRBV24-1|.|TRBJ2-7|once
CATSDRTLHEQYF
TGTGCCACCAGTGACAGGACTCTCCACGAGCAGTACTTC
>TRBV14|.|TRBJ2-7|once
CASSQDRGNYEQYF
TGTGCCAGCAGCCAAGACAGGGGAAACTACGAGCAGTACTTC
>TRBV5-1|TRBD2|TRBJ2-1|once
CASSRSSGGYNEQFF
TGCGCCAGCAGCCGATCTAGCGGGGGTTACAATGAGCAGTTCTTC
>TRBV19|TRBD1|TRBJ1-4|.
CASSITLAGGYEKLFF
TGTGCCAGTAGTATTACGTTGGCAGGGGGCTACGAAAAACTGTTTTTT
>TRBV2|TRBD1|TRBJ1-5|.
CASSKTGGLNQPQHF
TGTGCCAGCAGTAAGACAGGGGGCCTCAATCAGCCCCAGCATTTT
>TRBV3-1/TRBV3-2|TRBD2|TRBJ2-1|.
CASSQGGSEQFF
TGTGCCAGCAGCCAAGGCGGGAGTGAGCAGTTCTTC
>TRBV5-4|.|TRBJ1-2|.
CASSREGGANYGYTF
TGTGCCAGCAGCCGTGAGGGAGGGGCGAACTATGGCTACACCTTC
>TRBV4-1|TRBD2|TRBJ2-1|few
CASSPLGGRNNEQFF
TGCGCCAGCAGCCCCTTGGGCGGGAGGAACAATGAGCAGTTCTTC
>TRBV5-1|TRBD2|TRBJ2-2|.
CASSRGLAGGRTGELFF
TGCGCCAGCAGCCGGGGACTAGCGGGAGGTCGGACCGGGGAGCTGTTTTTT
>TRBV5-1|.|TRBJ2-5|.
CASSSLGSPMGVETQYF
TGCGCCAGCAGCTCCCTTGGGAGTCCAATGGGCGTCGAGACCCAGTACTTC
>TRBV4-2|TRBD2|TRBJ2-1|once
CASSQTSGTYNEQFF
TGTGCCAGCAGCCAAACTAGCGGAACCTACAATGAGCAGTTCTTC
>TRBV27|TRBD2|TRBJ2-1|.
CASSRRLAGGYNEQFF
TGTGCCAGCAGTCGGAGACTAGCGGGAGGGTACAATGAGCAGTTCTTC
>TRBV19|TRBD1|TRBJ1-5|.
CASSTGQKYQPQHF
TGTGCCAGTAGTACGGGACAGAAATATCAGCCCCAGCATTTT
>TRBV29-1|.|TRBJ1-1|.
CSVELRGISNTEAFF
TGCAGCGTTGAACTGAGGGGGATTTCGAACACTGAAGCTTTCTTT
>TRBV19|TRBD2|TRBJ2-1|.
CASSIDWGLAYEQFF
TGTGCCAGTAGTATAGATTGGGGACTAGCCTATGAGCAGTTCTTC
>TRBV11-2|TRBD1|TRBJ2-5|.
CASRRGQGASKGRETQYF
TGTGCCAGCCGCCGGGGACAGGGGGCCTCGAAAGGTCGGGAGACCCAGTACTTC
>TRBV10-1|TRBD2|TRBJ2-1|.
CASRASGTDEQFF
TGCGCCAGCAGGGCTAGCGGGACCGATGAGCAGTTCTTC
>TRBV7-9|TRBD1|TRBJ1-4|.
CASSLWDRADEKLFF
TGTGCCAGCAGCCTTTGGGACAGGGCCGATGAAAAACTGTTTTTT
>TRBV19|TRBD1|TRBJ2-2|.
CASSITGVTTGELFF
TGTGCCAGTAGTATAACAGGGGTCACCACCGGGGAGCTGTTTTTT
>TRBV10-2|TRBD1|TRBJ1-5|.
CASMAGGSNVQPQHF
TGCGCCAGCATGGCAGGGGGCAGTAATGTTCAGCCCCAGCATTTT
>TRBV2|TRBD1|TRBJ2-5|.
CASSGGQGETQYF
TGTGCCAGCAGTGGGGGACAGGGGGAGACCCAGTACTTC
>TRBV27|.|TRBJ1-5|.
CASSLTRASNQPQHF
TGTGCCAGCAGTTTAACCAGGGCTAGCAATCAGCCCCAGCATTTT
>TRBV6-5|.|TRBJ1-2|.
CASRGTGNYGYTF
TGTGCCAGCAGGGGTACAGGGAACTATGGCTACACCTTC
>TRBV14|TRBD2|TRBJ2-7|.
CASSQEDSGLAGSCPRLAYEQYF
TGTGCCAGCAGCCAAGAAGATTCGGGACTAGCGGGATCGTGCCCGAGATTGGCCTACGAGCAGTACTTC
>TRBV5-1|.|TRBJ2-2|.
CASSTPGEGGELFF
TGCGCCAGCAGCACCCCAGGGGAGGGCGGGGAGCTGTTTTTT
>TRBV5-1|.|TRBJ1-1|.
CASSLAGDAAEAFF
TGCGCCAGCAGCTTGGCAGGGGACGCGGCTGAAGCTTTCTTT
>TRBV25-1|.|TRBJ2-5|.
CASSDWQNQETQYF
TGTGCCAGCAGTGATTGGCAGAACCAAGAGACCCAGTACTTC
>TRBV5-5|.|TRBJ1-6|.
CASSLDNPNSPLHF
TGTGCCAGCAGCTTGGACAACCCAAATTCACCCCTCCACTTT
>TRBV5-1|.|TRBJ2-3|.
CASSFGTDTQYF
TGCGCCAGCAGCTTCGGCACAGATACGCAGTATTTT
>TRBV6-5|.|TRBJ2-2|.
CASRSGTGELFF
TGTGCCAGCAGGAGTGGCACCGGGGAGCTGTTTTTT
>TRBV24-1|TRBD1|TRBJ2-5|.
CATSDAGTGVETQYF
TGTGCCACCAGTGATGCCGGGACAGGGGTTGAGACCCAGTACTTC
>TRBV10-3|.|TRBJ2-2|.
CAISEAGIRVNTGELFF
TGTGCCATCAGTGAGGCGGGAATTCGGGTGAACACCGGGGAGCTGTTTTTT
>TRBV11-2|TRBD2|TRBJ2-7|.
CASSSYYSGGVAEQYF
TGTGCCAGCAGCTCCTACTATAGCGGGGGGGTAGCCGAGCAGTACTTC
>TRBV6-5|TRBD2|TRBJ2-3|.
CASSPRTGGDTQYF
TGTGCCAGCAGTCCTAGGACGGGGGGAGATACGCAGTATTTT
>TRBV6-5|.|TRBJ1-1|.
CASSPLRDTEAFF
TGTGCCAGCAGCCCCCTCCGGGACACTGAAGCTTTCTTT
>TRBV6-6|.|TRBJ1-3|once
CASRQTGFSGNTIYF
TGTGCCAGCAGACAAACAGGGTTCTCTGGAAACACCATATATTTT
>TRBV5-1|TRBD2|TRBJ2-1|once
CASSLVLAGVRNEQFF
TGCGCCAGCAGCTTGGTCCTAGCGGGAGTTCGGAATGAGCAGTTCTTC
>TRBV28|.|TRBJ2-3|.
CASSVPMAGHWGDTQYF
TGTGCCAGCAGCGTACCAATGGCGGGCCATTGGGGAGATACGCAGTATTTT
>TRBV6-5|.|TRBJ1-1|.
CASTPSRYTEAFF
TGTGCCAGCACCCCAAGTCGGTACACTGAAGCTTTCTTT
>TRBV6-1|.|TRBJ2-7|.
CASSEQGSYEQYF
TGTGCCAGCAGTGAACAGGGTTCCTACGAGCAGTACTTC
>TRBV4-1|TRBD1|TRBJ1-1|.
CASSPRTGIFMNTEAFF
TGCGCCAGCAGCCCCCGGACAGGAATTTTCATGAACACTGAAGCTTTCTTT
>TRBV5-1|TRBD1|TRBJ2-7|.
CASSNPGQGDEQYF
TGCGCCAGCAGCAACCCGGGACAGGGGGACGAGCAGTACTTC
>TRBV11-1|.|TRBJ1-1|.
CASSLYPGNTEAFF
TGTGCCAGCAGCTTGTACCCCGGGAACACTGAAGCTTTCTTT